A selection of T cell receptor beta chains follows, all from one sample in a study of blood T cell repertoires in COVID-19. TCRdb's table, derived via immunoSEQ multiplex PCR, lists solely in-frame clones and lacks some. The sample records about 180,000 clones, approximately 83% being singletons. Sample: peripheral blood. These receptors all come from a human donor in a cohort sampled during active COVID-19. CDR3s leave out the opening cysteine and the closing phenylalanine or tryptophan. Each record gives: V gene, J gene, CDR3 protein.

>TRBV5-6|TRBJ1-2
ASSSTDLYGYT
>TRBV6-2/TRBV6-3|TRBJ2-3
ASSYRCRRDRGLDTQY
>TRBV25-1|TRBJ2-7
ASSRGANYEQY
>TRBV4-3|TRBJ2-2
ASSQPGLADYGELF
>TRBV9|TRBJ2-2
ASSGFLAGGAGELF
>TRBV24-1|TRBJ1-1
ATSEGQGTEAF
>TRBV7-2|TRBJ1-4
ASSSRGGTNEKLF
>TRBV7-2|TRBJ2-7
ASSFAGVSSQQY
>TRBV10-3|TRBJ1-1
AISSLGHLNTEAF
>TRBV14|TRBJ1-2
ASSQDAGTGVYGYT
>TRBV14|TRBJ2-3
ASSPRDRFHTQY
>TRBV19|TRBJ1-1
ASSKRENTEAF
>TRBV6-5|TRBJ1-2
ASSYGRANYGYT
>TRBV6-4|TRBJ2-6
ASSPGQGAGANVLT
>TRBV10-1|TRBJ2-7
ASRPGQGGEQY
>TRBV18|TRBJ2-5
ASSRVSSSPQETQY
>TRBV7-6|TRBJ2-1
ASSFSGGQNRYNEQF
>TRBV24-1|TRBJ1-1
ATSALGGRMNTEAF
>TRBV10-2|TRBJ2-7
ASSEVGVDEQY
>TRBV7-2|TRBJ1-1
ASSLEEGTKAF
>TRBV6-5|TRBJ2-7
ASRKGASYEQY
>TRBV27|TRBJ2-7
ASSNPRDRGAYEQY